These T cell receptor beta chains were read from a single sample in a study of shared clonotypes between healthy human individuals. Measured with immunoSEQ multiplex PCR; TCRdb has only the in-frame clones, and not every one. The sample includes 1.5 million to 2.5 million clones, 85% to 95% of them seen just once. Material: naive CD8+ T cells sorted from blood. The receptors come from a man aged 18 to 35 in good health. The CDR3 runs from the conserved cysteine through the conserved F or W. The D gene is left open where the match is weak. Expanded clones are given a class, and other clones once, few, many or no size at all.

clone_size: NA
d_call: TRBD2
cdr3_length: 14
j_call: TRBJ2-2
v_call: TRBV5-1
cdr3_nt: TGCGCCAGCACCCCGGTCGGGGGGGCCGGGGAGCTGTTTTTT
cdr3_aa: CASTPVGGAGELFF

clone_size: NA
d_call: NA
cdr3_length: 13
j_call: TRBJ1-2
v_call: TRBV6-5
cdr3_nt: TGTGCCAGCAGTTCACAAATTTGGTATGGCTACACCTTC
cdr3_aa: CASSSQIWYGYTF

clone_size: NA
d_call: TRBD1
cdr3_length: 15
j_call: TRBJ1-4
v_call: TRBV9
cdr3_nt: TGTGCCAGCAGCGGCGACAGGGCGACTAATGAAAAACTGTTTTTT
cdr3_aa: CASSGDRATNEKLFF

clone_size: NA
d_call: NA
cdr3_length: 18
j_call: TRBJ2-3
v_call: TRBV6-1
cdr3_nt: TGTGCCAGCAGTGAAGATCTAGGGTCCCTTTCTAGCACAGATACGCAGTATTTT
cdr3_aa: CASSEDLGSLSSTDTQYF

clone_size: NA
d_call: NA
cdr3_length: 12
j_call: TRBJ1-1
v_call: TRBV7-9
cdr3_nt: TGTGCCAGCAGCTTGGAAAGCACTGAAGCTTTCTTT
cdr3_aa: CASSLESTEAFF

clone_size: once
d_call: TRBD1
cdr3_length: 13
j_call: TRBJ2-7
v_call: TRBV29-1
cdr3_nt: TGCAGCGTTAGGGGACAGGGGGCGGGGGAGCAGTACTTC
cdr3_aa: CSVRGQGAGEQYF

clone_size: NA
d_call: NA
cdr3_length: 14
j_call: TRBJ2-7
v_call: TRBV21-1
cdr3_nt: TGTGCCAGCAGTCGGACAGCCGACTCCTACGAGCAGTACTTC
cdr3_aa: CASSRTADSYEQYF

clone_size: once
d_call: TRBD1
cdr3_length: 14
j_call: TRBJ2-2
v_call: TRBV4-1
cdr3_nt: TGCGCCAGCAGCCCGCGGGACAGGACCGGGGAGCTGTTTTTT
cdr3_aa: CASSPRDRTGELFF

clone_size: NA
d_call: NA
cdr3_length: 13
j_call: TRBJ1-1
v_call: TRBV28
cdr3_nt: TGTGCCAGCACCCCCGGACGGGGAGCAGAAGCTTTCTTT
cdr3_aa: CASTPGRGAEAFF

clone_size: NA
d_call: TRBD2
cdr3_length: 19
j_call: TRBJ2-5
v_call: TRBV29-1
cdr3_nt: TGCAGCGTTGAAGAATGGGATGGTAGCGGGAGGAAGGTGCAAGAGACCCAGTACTTC
cdr3_aa: CSVEEWDGSGRKVQETQYF

clone_size: NA
d_call: TRBD1
cdr3_length: 16
j_call: TRBJ2-1
v_call: TRBV4-3
cdr3_nt: TGCGCCAGCAGCCACGACAGGGAAGGGTCCTACAATGAGCAGTTCTTC
cdr3_aa: CASSHDREGSYNEQFF

clone_size: NA
d_call: NA
cdr3_length: 12
j_call: TRBJ2-3
v_call: TRBV30
cdr3_nt: TGTGCCTGGAGTCCACGGACAGATACGCAGTATTTT
cdr3_aa: CAWSPRTDTQYF

clone_size: NA
d_call: NA
cdr3_length: 13
j_call: TRBJ1-2
v_call: TRBV2
cdr3_nt: TGTGCCAGCTTAGACAGGACAGTTAGCGGCTACACCTTC
cdr3_aa: CASLDRTVSGYTF

clone_size: NA
d_call: NA
cdr3_length: 14
j_call: TRBJ2-1
v_call: TRBV7-9
cdr3_nt: TGTGCCAGCAGCTTACCCCCCAGGCACGATGAGCAGTTCTTC
cdr3_aa: CASSLPPRHDEQFF

clone_size: NA
d_call: NA
cdr3_length: 16
j_call: TRBJ2-5
v_call: TRBV7-2
cdr3_nt: TGTGCCAGCAGCTTCTCGTCAGCGGGTACCTTAGAGACCCAGTACTTC
cdr3_aa: CASSFSSAGTLETQYF

clone_size: NA
d_call: NA
cdr3_length: 14
j_call: TRBJ2-7
v_call: TRBV4-1
cdr3_nt: TGCGCCAGCAGCCCCCTTGTGGGTCTCTACGAGCAGTACTTC
cdr3_aa: CASSPLVGLYEQYF

clone_size: NA
d_call: NA
cdr3_length: 16
j_call: TRBJ2-2
v_call: TRBV7-6
cdr3_nt: TGTGCCAGCAGCTTAGCGTCCGACGCGAACACCGGGGAGCTGTTTTTT
cdr3_aa: CASSLASDANTGELFF

clone_size: NA
d_call: NA
cdr3_length: 15
j_call: TRBJ1-2
v_call: TRBV6-5
cdr3_nt: TGTGCCAGCAGTTACTTGGACCCCGTAGGGAATGGCTACACCTTC
cdr3_aa: CASSYLDPVGNGYTF

clone_size: NA
d_call: NA
cdr3_length: 15
j_call: TRBJ1-4
v_call: TRBV4-3
cdr3_nt: TGCGCCAGCAGCCAGATGACAGAATTAAATGAAAAACTGTTTTTT
cdr3_aa: CASSQMTELNEKLFF

clone_size: NA
d_call: NA
cdr3_length: 13
j_call: TRBJ1-1
v_call: TRBV29-1
cdr3_nt: TGCAGCGTCACCCACCAGGGGCTCACTGAAGCTTTCTTT
cdr3_aa: CSVTHQGLTEAFF

clone_size: NA
d_call: TRBD1
cdr3_length: 16
j_call: TRBJ1-2
v_call: TRBV19
cdr3_nt: TGTGCCAGTAGTATAGACCCGGACAGGGGAGGCTATGGCTACACCTTC
cdr3_aa: CASSIDPDRGGYGYTF

clone_size: NA
d_call: NA
cdr3_length: 13
j_call: TRBJ1-3
v_call: TRBV30
cdr3_nt: TGTGCCTGGAGTGGAGCCCCTGGAAACACCATATATTTT
cdr3_aa: CAWSGAPGNTIYF

clone_size: NA
d_call: TRBD1
cdr3_length: 15
j_call: TRBJ1-5
v_call: TRBV2
cdr3_nt: TGTGCCAGCAGTGACCCGACAGGGGGCCCTCAGCCCCAGCATTTT
cdr3_aa: CASSDPTGGPQPQHF